This T cell receptor (beta chain) was documented in a study of CD8 T cells in Susac syndrome. Random hexamers were used to reverse transcribe about 0.45 to 1 ug of RNA. Amplification of TCR beta CDR3 across 54 Vbeta and 13 Jbeta was performed with immunoSEQ multiplex PCR. TCRdb processed the immunoSEQ multiplex PCR reads anew with MiXCR; each CDR3 protein has one entry. The data show 100,000 to 150,000 distinct CDR3 sequences, around 94% seen once. As concerns this clonotype: The antigen is undetermined.

This CDR3 has 12 residues. Trimming left V 3 bases short and J 14 bases short, with 11 bases between. Germline lookup yields CDR1 MGHDK and CDR2 SYGVNS. Broader study findings: As acknowledged by the study, its TCR sequencing and HLA analysis included a relatively small number of individuals.

Negative isolation was used for CD8+ and CD4+ T cells and FACS enrichment for TEMRA cells. The chain links TRBV25-1 to TRBJ1-6; D gene ambiguous. The sequence was obtained from a human donor in good health. Source material: CD4+ T cells from PBMCs. The CDR3 DNA sequence: TGTGCCAGCAGTGACGGGGTGTTAACCCTCCACTTT. This codes for CASSDGVLTLHF.